This T cell receptor beta chain appears in the sequencing data of a study of blood T cell repertoires in COVID-19. Across the study: Collection of acute and convalescent COVID-19 samples took place in the United States, Italy and Spain.

Germline V lookup: CDR1 SQVTM, CDR2 ANQGSEA. J gave up 3 bases and V 7 bases, and 4 bases lay outside the gene matches. This CDR3 region has 12 residues. Per the authors' pipeline: The assay estimated nucleated cells by amplifying reference gene primers. Clones were read by immunoSEQ multiplex PCR, and TCRdb kept only the in-frame ones, dropping some. V, J and clone size derive from that table, while D and trimming were established from the DNA sequence. Counted here are about 92,000 clones, 75% to 90% occurring once; the ten biggest clones make up about a tenth. Sequenced input: peripheral blood. The clonotype comes from a woman aged 65 to 85 with acute or convalescent COVID-19. The chain recombines TRBV29-1 with TRBJ2-7, with 9 bases matching TRBD1. The CDR3 DNA reads TGCAGCGCGACAGGGGGAGGCTACGAGCAGTACTTC. It is translated as CSATGGGYEQYF.